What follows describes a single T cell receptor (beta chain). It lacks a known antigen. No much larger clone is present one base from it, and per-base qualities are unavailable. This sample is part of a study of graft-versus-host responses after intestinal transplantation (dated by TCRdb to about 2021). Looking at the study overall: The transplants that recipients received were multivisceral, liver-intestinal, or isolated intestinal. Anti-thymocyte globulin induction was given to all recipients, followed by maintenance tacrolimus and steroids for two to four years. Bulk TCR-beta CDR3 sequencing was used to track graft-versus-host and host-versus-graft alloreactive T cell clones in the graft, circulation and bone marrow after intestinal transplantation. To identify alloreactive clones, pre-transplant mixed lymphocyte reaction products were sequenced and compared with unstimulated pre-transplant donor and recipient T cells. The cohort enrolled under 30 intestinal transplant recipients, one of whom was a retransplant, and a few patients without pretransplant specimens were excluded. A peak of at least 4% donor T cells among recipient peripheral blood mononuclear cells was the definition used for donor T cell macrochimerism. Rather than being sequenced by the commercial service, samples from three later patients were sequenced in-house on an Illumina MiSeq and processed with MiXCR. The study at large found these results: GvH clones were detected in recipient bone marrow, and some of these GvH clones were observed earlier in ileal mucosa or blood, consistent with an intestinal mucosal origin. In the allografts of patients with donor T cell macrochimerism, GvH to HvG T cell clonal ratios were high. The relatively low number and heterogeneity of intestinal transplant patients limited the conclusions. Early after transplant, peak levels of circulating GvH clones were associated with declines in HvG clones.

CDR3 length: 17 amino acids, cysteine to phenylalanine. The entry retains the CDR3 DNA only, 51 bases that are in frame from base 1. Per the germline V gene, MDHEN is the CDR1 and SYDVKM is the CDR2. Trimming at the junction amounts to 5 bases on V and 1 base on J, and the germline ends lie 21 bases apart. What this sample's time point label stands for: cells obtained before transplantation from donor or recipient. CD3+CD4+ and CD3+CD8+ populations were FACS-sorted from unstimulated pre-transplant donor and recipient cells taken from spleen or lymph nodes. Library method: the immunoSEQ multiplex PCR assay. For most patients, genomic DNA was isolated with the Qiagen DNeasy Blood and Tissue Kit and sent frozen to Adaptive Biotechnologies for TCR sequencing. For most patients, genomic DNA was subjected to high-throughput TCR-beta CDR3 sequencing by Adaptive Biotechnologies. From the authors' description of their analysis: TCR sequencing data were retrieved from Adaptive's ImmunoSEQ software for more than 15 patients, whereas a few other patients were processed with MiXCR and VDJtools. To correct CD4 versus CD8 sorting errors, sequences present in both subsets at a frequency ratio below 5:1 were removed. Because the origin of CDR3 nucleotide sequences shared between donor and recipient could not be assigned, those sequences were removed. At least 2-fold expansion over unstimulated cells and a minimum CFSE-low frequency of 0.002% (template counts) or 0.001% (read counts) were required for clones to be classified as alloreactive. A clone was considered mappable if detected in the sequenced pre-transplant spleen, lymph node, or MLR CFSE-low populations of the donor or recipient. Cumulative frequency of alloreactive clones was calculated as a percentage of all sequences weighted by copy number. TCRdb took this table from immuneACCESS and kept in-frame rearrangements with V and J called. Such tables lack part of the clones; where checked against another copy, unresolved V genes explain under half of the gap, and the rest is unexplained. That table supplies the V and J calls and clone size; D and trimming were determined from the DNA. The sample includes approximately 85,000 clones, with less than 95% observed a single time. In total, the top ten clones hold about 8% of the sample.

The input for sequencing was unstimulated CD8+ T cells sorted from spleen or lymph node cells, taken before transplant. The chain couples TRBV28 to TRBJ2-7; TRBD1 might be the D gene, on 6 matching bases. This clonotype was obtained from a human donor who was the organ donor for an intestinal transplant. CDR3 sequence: CASSPPWGRLLSYEQYF. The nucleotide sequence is TGTGCCAGCAGTCCACCGTGGGGGCGCTTACTTTCCTACGAGCAGTACTTC.